These 14 T cell receptor beta chains originate from one sample sequenced in a study of T cells in tuberculosis. Stated time point: new active TB diagnosis, blood taken before or within 7 days of starting treatment. Repertoires were generated with immunoSEQ multiplex PCR, while TCRdb's copy carries only in-frame clones and drops some. The sample has some 31,000 clones, about 82% seen once. Here the sequenced sample was PBMCs, taken at tuberculosis diagnosis. The source is an adult with tuberculosis.

The CDR3 coding sequence is TGTGCCAGCAGCACTGAGGGACAGGGGAGCTCCTACGAGCAGTACTTC. Translated: CASSTEGQGSSYEQYF. The J gene is TRBJ2-7, the V gene TRBV25-1; 10 bases are a match to TRBD1. The CDR3 runs to 16 residues. Trimming cost V 6 bases and J 0 bases; bases outside gene matches: 8. Per germline, CDR1 MGHDK and CDR2 SYGVNS.

This clone was observed a single time. The CDR3 coding sequence is TGTGCCAGCAGCCCCCGTAGTAGCGGGATAGTAAATGAGCAGTTCTTC. This codes for CASSPRSSGIVNEQFF. The chain has TRBV13 and TRBJ2-1; 8 nucleotides line up with TRBD2. Germline lookup yields CDR1 PRHDT and CDR2 FYEKMQ (reference sequence). This CDR3 spans 16 amino acids. J was trimmed by 7 bases and V by 5 bases; bases with no gene match: 13.

Regarding this clone: The same CDR3 also results from other DNA sequences found in this sample. CDR3 loop: CASSPRGYYGYTF. The CDR3 DNA follows: TGTGCCAGTAGCCCCAGGGGCTACTATGGCTACACCTTC. The rearrangement uses TRBV19 and TRBJ1-2; a possible D gene is TRBD1 (6 bases). The CDR3 is 13 residues long. The V gene's germline CDR1 is LNHDA and CDR2 SQIVND (reference sequence). Trimming stripped 6 bases from V and 3 bases from J, with 11 bases between.

The chain carries TRBV7-2 and TRBJ2-1; the match to TRBD2 covers 10 bases. Per germline, CDR1 SGHTA and CDR2 FQGNSA. V shed 4 bases and J 5 bases; nucleotides not matched to a gene: 8. The CDR3 is 16 residues long. CDR3 nucleotide sequence: TGTGCCAGCAGCTCAAAACGAGCGGGGGGGGACAATGAGCAGTTCTTC. It yields the protein CASSSKRAGGDNEQFF.

The gene calls are TRBV7-6 and TRBJ2-5, with D perhaps TRBD2 (7 bases). The germline gives CDR1 SGHVS, CDR2 FNYEAQ. CDR3 length equals 15 residues. The V gene lost 0 bases and the J gene lost 4 bases, with 12 bases spanning the gap. The CDR3 region is CASSLAGGLIETQYF. In DNA form, the CDR3 reads TGTGCCAGCAGCTTAGCGGGGGGGCTTATAGAGACCCAGTACTTC.

The J gene is TRBJ2-1, the V gene TRBV19, with 9 bases identical to TRBD2. J was trimmed by 8 bases and V by 5 bases; bases with no gene match: 7. Germline-derived CDR1 and CDR2 are LNHDA and SQIVND (reference sequence). The CDR3 has 14 residues. This CDR3 reads CASSLAGGGYEQFF. The CDR3, as DNA: TGTGCCAGTAGTCTCGCGGGAGGGGGCTATGAGCAGTTCTTC.

The chain recombines TRBV18 with TRBJ2-7; 7 bases match TRBD2. Germline V lookup: CDR1 KGHSH, CDR2 LQKENI. The V gene end was trimmed by 2 bases and the J gene end by 0 bases; junction bases not matched to a gene: 4. The CDR3 has 15 residues. CDR3 nucleotide sequence: TGTGCCAGCTCACCAGGTGGCGGGAGCTCCTACGAGCAGTACTTC. Translating it yields CASSPGGGSSYEQYF. Full variable domain (remainder filled in from reference TRBV18 and TRBJ2-7): NAGVMQNPRHLVRRRGQEARLRCSPMKGHSHVYWYRQLPEEGLKFMVYLQKENIIDESGMPKERFSAEFPKEGPSILRIQQVVRGDSAAYFCASSPGGGSSYEQYFGPGTRLTVT.

This clone was found once. The chain carries TRBV9 and TRBJ1-2, with D possibly matching TRBD1 (5 bases). Trimming took off 3 bases at V and 0 bases at J, with 9 bases between the two ends. The CDR3 is 14 residues long. Germline CDR1 reads SGDLS; CDR2 reads YYNGEE. This CDR3 is CASSGQSSNYGYTF. CDR3 bases: TGTGCCAGCAGCGGACAGAGTTCTAACTATGGCTACACCTTC.

The chain is built from TRBV29-1 and TRBJ1-4; possibly TRBD1 for D (6 bases). Germline V gene data show CDR1 as SQVTM and CDR2 as ANQGSEA. The germline V and J ends were trimmed by 7 bases and 3 bases, with 12 bases remaining between them. The CDR3 extends over 13 amino acids. CDR3 DNA: TGCAGCGCCGAGACAGGATCTAATGAAAAACTGTTTTTT. This sequence encodes CSAETGSNEKLFF.

The chain is built from TRBV30 and TRBJ1-5; D gene unclear. The germline V and J ends were trimmed by 5 bases and 7 bases, with 24 bases remaining between them. This CDR3 is 16 amino acids long. Per the germline V gene, CDR1 is GTSNPN and CDR2 is SVGIG (reference sequence). CDR3 nucleotide sequence: TGTGCCTGGGGCAGACTCAAACCGAATGAAGAGCAGCCCCAGCATTTT. This gives the protein CAWGRLKPNEEQPQHF.

The rearrangement joins TRBV9 to TRBJ1-1; weak D call: TRBD1 (5 bases). The V gene lost 6 bases and the J gene lost 1 base, with 10 bases spanning the gap. CDR1 and CDR2 from the germline V gene are SGDLS and YYNGEE. The CDR3 is 13 amino acids. The CDR3 coding sequence is TGTGCCAGCACCTCAAGGGGGAACACTGAAGCTTTCTTT. This codes for CASTSRGNTEAFF.

The chain is built from TRBV9 and TRBJ2-3; D not certain. CDR3 length: 12 residues. The germline gives CDR1 SGDLS, CDR2 YYNGEE. The V and J ends lost 0 bases and 5 bases respectively, with 4 bases between them. The chain's CDR3 is CASSVAKDTQYF. The CDR3 DNA reads as TGTGCCAGCAGCGTAGCTAAAGATACGCAGTATTTT.

This chain links TRBV6-6 with TRBJ2-7; D possibly corresponds to TRBD2 (7 bases). Trimming removed 2 bases at V and 4 bases at J, with 15 bases between. The length of the CDR3 is 15 residues. Germline V gene data show CDR1 as MNHNY and CDR2 as SVGAGI (reference sequence). As DNA, the CDR3 is TGTGCCAGCAGTTACACTAGGGGAGGGGGATACGAGCAGTACTTC. This gives the protein CASSYTRGGGYEQYF.

V gene TRBV25-1 combines with J gene TRBJ2-1, with 10 bases that match TRBD1. The V gene's germline CDR1 is MGHDK and CDR2 SYGVNS. V dropped 7 bases and J dropped 0; count of bases not matched to a gene: 6. The CDR3 is 16 amino acids. CDR3 sequence (DNA): TGTGCCAGCACCTGGACAGGGGGGCTCTCCTACAATGAGCAGTTCTTC. It translates to CASTWTGGLSYNEQFF.